This TCR beta chain comes out of a study of blood T cells in healthy people across ages. This clonotype was counted only a few times. The antigen is undetermined. A sample-barcoded 5' primer and a J-beta primer mix were used in a second PCR of roughly 6 to 11 cycles. Carrying 12 random nucleotides, a template-switch adaptor labeled each individual cDNA molecule. TCRdb reanalysed the 5' RACE reads using MiXCR and keeps one entry per CDR3 protein. The sample records over 1,500,000 distinct CDR3 sequences, about two fifths being singletons. Whole-study results and caveats: Per million T cells, TCR beta diversity dropped about linearly as age rose. Estimated diversity that came from one million T cells was considered an underestimate.

In each sample, at least 7 million PBMCs were isolated. The length of the CDR3 is 16 residues. After removal of 2 bases from V and 7 bases from J, the junction contained 10 bases not matched to a gene. Germline V gene data show CDR1 as MNHEY and CDR2 as SVGAGI. This TCR was sampled from a human donor in good health. This chain links TRBV6-5 with TRBJ2-1, with 8 nucleotides matching TRBD2. Sequencing was carried out using blood. CDR3 amino acids: CASSYPRGAGGNEQFF. CDR3 bases: TGTGCCAGCAGTTACCCGCGGGGGGCCGGAGGGAATGAGCAGTTCTTC.